This is a list of T cell receptor beta chains from one sample in a study of cytomegalovirus exposure and HLA in healthy donors. Libraries were prepared by immunoSEQ multiplex PCR; TCRdb keeps only in-frame clonotypes and omits some of them. This sample has 200,000 or so clones, with roughly four fifths found just once. Specimen: PBMCs. The receptors originated from a young woman in good health and CMV-seronegative. Each CDR3 is given with its conserved first and last residue. A D gene is named only where the DNA matches it firmly. Clone size is given for some rows only: seen once, a few or many times, or a class if the clone is expanded.

d_call clone_size j_call v_call cdr3_aa cdr3_nt
TRBD1 NA TRBJ2-7 TRBV4-1 CASSQELAGTAHEQYF TGCGCCAGCAGCCAAGAATTGGCAGGGACAGCCCACGAGCAGTACTTC
NA NA TRBJ1-2 TRBV29-1 CSVSLTAYGYTF TGCAGCGTTAGCCTGACAGCCTATGGCTACACCTTC
TRBD2 NA TRBJ2-3 TRBV10-3 CAISESVAGATDTQYF TGTGCCATCAGTGAGTCGGTAGCGGGGGCCACAGATACGCAGTATTTT
NA NA TRBJ1-2 TRBV11-2 CASSLDLAIRASGYTF TGTGCCAGCAGCTTAGATCTAGCGATACGGGCGAGTGGCTACACCTTC
NA few TRBJ2-7 TRBV5-1 CASSLPDSKYEQYF TGCGCCAGCAGCTTGCCAGACAGTAAGTACGAGCAGTACTTC
NA NA TRBJ2-7 TRBV7-9 CASSLEGRGGEQYF TGTGCCAGCAGCTTAGAAGGGCGAGGGGGAGAGCAGTACTTC
NA NA TRBJ2-3 TRBV5-6 CASSLVGAGIADTQYF TGTGCCAGCAGCTTGGTCGGGGCGGGGATTGCAGATACGCAGTATTTT
TRBD1 NA TRBJ1-2 TRBV20-1 CSAQTGEGYTF TGCAGTGCGCAGACAGGGGAAGGCTACACCTTC
NA few TRBJ1-4 TRBV30 CAWSVGQSGGEKLFF TGTGCCTGGAGTGTAGGTCAGTCAGGTGGTGAAAAACTGTTTTTT
TRBD2 few TRBJ2-2 TRBV19 CASSIVALAGANGELFF TGTGCCAGTAGTATTGTCGCACTAGCGGGAGCGAACGGGGAGCTGTTTTTT
TRBD1 NA TRBJ1-1 TRBV5-8 CASSLGQGVTEAFF TGTGCCAGCAGCTTGGGGCAGGGGGTCACTGAAGCTTTCTTT
TRBD1 NA TRBJ1-4 TRBV6-4 CASSVLGGDEKLFF TGTGCCAGCAGTGTATTAGGGGGCGATGAAAAACTGTTTTTT